The 29 T cell receptor beta chains given below trace back to one sample, sequenced in a study of blood T cell repertoires in COVID-19. Method: immunoSEQ multiplex PCR; TCRdb's copy keeps in-frame clones and lacks some. The sample carries 95,000 to 150,000 clones, approximately 82% recorded once. Sequencing was done on a sample of peripheral blood. The receptor set was obtained from a man aged 55 to 69 with acute or convalescent COVID-19.

The genes are TRBV5-1 and TRBJ1-1; 8 nucleotides align to TRBD1. The CDR3 length is 15 residues. Germline CDR1 and CDR2: SGHRS and YFSETQ. V lost 0 bases and J lost 4; bases outside the gene matches: 5. The CDR3 sequence is CASSLGPGGGTEAFF. The CDR3 nucleotides read TGCGCCAGCAGCTTGGGGCCAGGGGGCGGCACTGAAGCTTTCTTT.

This chain links TRBV20-1 with TRBJ2-7; TRBD2 might be the D (5 bases). This CDR3 has 11 residues. Germline V CDR1 and CDR2: DFQATT, SNEGSKA (reference sequence). V was trimmed by 3 bases and J by 7 bases, leaving 10 bases between them. The CDR3 is CSASSRGEQYF. CDR3 nucleotides: TGCAGTGCTAGTTCTCGCGGGGAGCAGTACTTC.

This rearrangement joins TRBV11-2 to TRBJ2-3, with D perhaps TRBD2 (5 bases). The V gene's germline CDR1 is SGHAT and CDR2 FQNNGV. The CDR3 runs 16 residues. V was shortened by 1 base and J by 6 bases, with 17 bases between the two germline ends. The DNA for the CDR3 is TGTGCCAGCAGCTTAGGTAAAGGGCCCACGGGGGATACGCAGTATTTT. Translating it yields CASSLGKGPTGDTQYF.

The CDR3 spells CASSLTSGLQETQYF. CDR3 coding DNA: TGTGCCAGCAGCCTGACTAGCGGCCTCCAAGAGACCCAGTACTTC. The rearrangement joins TRBV3-1 (or the pseudogene TRBV3-2) to TRBJ2-5, with 9 bases that match TRBD2. Germline V gene lookup returns CDR1 LGHDT and CDR2 YNNKEL (reference sequence). V dropped 4 bases and J dropped 1; count of bases not matched to a gene: 4. The CDR3 is 15 amino acids.

The V and J genes are TRBV2 and TRBJ1-1, with TRBD1 matching over 8 bases. Germline CDR1 is SNHLY and CDR2 is FYNNEI. Unmatched junction bases numbered 5, after V lost 4 bases and J lost 4 bases. The CDR3 sequence is 14 residues long. The CDR3 loop reads CASSVNRGSTEAFF. CDR3 DNA: TGTGCCAGCAGTGTGAACAGGGGGTCCACTGAAGCTTTCTTT.

The chain carries TRBV7-3 and TRBJ2-3; 8 positions agree with TRBD2. The CDR3 totals 14 residues. Germline CDR1 is SGHTA and CDR2 is FQGTGA. V dropped 5 bases and J dropped 4; count of bases not matched to a gene: 5. CDR3 residues: CASSLSGNADTQYF. CDR3 nucleotide sequence: TGTGCCAGCAGCCTTAGCGGGAACGCAGATACGCAGTATTTT.

The chain carries TRBV7-9 and TRBJ2-5; 7 bases map to TRBD1. The V gene's germline CDR1 is SEHNR and CDR2 FQNEAQ (reference sequence). This CDR3 comprises 18 residues. Trimming at V came to 6 bases and at J to 5 bases, leaving 21 bases not matched to a gene. As DNA, the CDR3 is TGTGCCAGCAGTTCTATCGACAGGGACACCTCGTTCCGGGAGACCCAGTACTTC. Protein sequence: CASSSIDRDTSFRETQYF.

The chain recombines TRBV28 with TRBJ1-4; 8 bases are shared with TRBD1. From germline, CDR1 is MDHEN and CDR2 SYDVKM. The trim removed 1 base at V and 5 bases at J, leaving 9 bases unmatched. The length of the CDR3 is 17 residues. The CDR3 DNA is TGTGCCAGCAGTTTATATAGCCGGGGACAGGCGAATGAAAAACTGTTTTTT. Its translation: CASSLYSRGQANEKLFF.

CDR3 loop: CASSITGNYGYTF. CDR3 bases: TGCGCCAGCAGCATCACCGGTAACTATGGCTACACCTTC. V gene TRBV5-1 combines with J gene TRBJ1-2, with unresolved D. The V end lost 4 bases, the J end lost 1 base, and 8 bases lay between the germline ends. The CDR3 consists of 13 residues. Germline CDR1 and CDR2: SGHRS and YFSETQ.

V is TRBV3-1 (or the pseudogene TRBV3-2) and J is TRBJ2-1, with 12 bases lining up with TRBD2. This CDR3 is built from 16 residues. Losses at the gene ends were 4 bases for V and 7 bases for J; bases not matched to a gene: 8. Germline loops: CDR1 LGHDT, CDR2 YNNKEL (reference sequence). The CDR3 loop reads CASSPSSGRALNEQFF. The CDR3 nucleotides are TGTGCCAGCAGCCCCTCTAGCGGGAGGGCCCTAAATGAGCAGTTCTTC.

This clone was detected ten times or more. DNA for the CDR3: TGTGCCAGCAGCGTATCGGGGGCCTACGAGCAGTACTTC. Amino acids: CASSVSGAYEQYF. The chain carries TRBV9 and TRBJ2-7; D may be TRBD2 (6 bases). The CDR3 is 13 residues long. The V gene lost 1 base and the J gene lost 2 bases, with 7 bases spanning the gap. The germline gives CDR1 SGDLS, CDR2 YYNGEE.

This chain uses TRBV28 with TRBJ2-7, with D possibly being TRBD2 (6 bases). The CDR3 is 14 amino acids. V was shortened by 2 bases and J by 6 bases, with 14 bases between the two germline ends. From germline, CDR1 is MDHEN and CDR2 SYDVKM. CDR3 sequence: CASSLAGTEREQYF. CDR3 nucleotides: TGTGCCAGCAGTTTAGCCGGGACTGAGCGCGAGCAGTACTTC.

The V gene is TRBV5-1, the J gene TRBJ1-1, with 8 positions matching TRBD1. The germline V gene has CDR1 SGHRS and CDR2 YFSETQ. The ends lost 4 bases at V and 11 bases at J; junction bases unmatched: 10. This CDR3 is 13 amino acids long. The CDR3 sequence: CASSPTGGVNAFF. CDR3 DNA: TGCGCCAGCAGCCCAACAGGGGGTGTGAATGCTTTCTTT.

J is TRBJ1-4 and V is TRBV10-3; 7 bases agree with TRBD1. The trim removed 3 bases at V and 7 bases at J, leaving 5 bases unmatched. The CDR3 runs to 14 residues. CDR1 is ENHRY and CDR2 is SYGVKD in the germline V gene. CDR3 nucleotides: TGTGCCATCAGTGATAACAGGGGAGGTGAAAAACTGTTTTTT. It yields the protein CAISDNRGGEKLFF.

This chain connects TRBV19 to TRBJ2-2, with D possibly being TRBD2 (5 bases). The ends were cut back, 3 bases at V and 4 bases at J, with 12 bases in the middle. Germline-derived CDR1 and CDR2 are LNHDA and SQIVND (reference sequence). CDR3 length equals 15 residues. The CDR3 loop reads CASSIGVSATGELFF. In DNA form, the CDR3 reads TGTGCCAGTAGTATTGGAGTTAGCGCCACCGGGGAGCTGTTTTTT.

The chain couples TRBV29-1 to TRBJ2-3; 11 bases map to TRBD2. This CDR3 comprises 15 residues. Germline V gene sequence: CDR1 SQVTM, CDR2 ANQGSEA. The ends lost 6 bases at V and 0 bases at J; junction bases unmatched: 5. DNA of the CDR3: TGCAGCGTACAGGGACTAGCGGCTAGCACAGATACGCAGTATTTT. Its translation is CSVQGLAASTDTQYF.

CDR3 in amino acids: CASSFTGSYNSPLHF. The CDR3 nucleotides are TGTGCCAGCTCGTTTACAGGCTCCTATAATTCACCCCTCCACTTT. The chain recombines TRBV18 with TRBJ1-6; TRBD1 is a possible D gene (5 bases). Trimming took off 6 bases at V and 0 bases at J, with 9 bases between the two ends. The germline gives CDR1 KGHSH, CDR2 LQKENI. The CDR3 runs 15 residues.

The chain joins TRBV10-3 to TRBJ2-1; D is perhaps TRBD2 (6 bases). Germline CDR1 is ENHRY and CDR2 is SYGVKD. The CDR3 contains 13 residues. Trimming stripped 4 bases from V and 9 bases from J, with 13 bases between. The CDR3 coding sequence is TGTGCCATCAGTGGTAGCGGAATGGGTGAGCAGTTCTTC. Translating it yields CAISGSGMGEQFF.

V and J are TRBV28 and TRBJ2-7; 9 nucleotides align to TRBD1. V was pared by 5 bases and J by 4 bases, with 3 bases of the junction left unmatched. CDR1 is MDHEN and CDR2 is SYDVKM in the germline V gene. The CDR3 spans 13 residues. CDR3 nucleotide sequence: TGTGCCAGCAGTGGGACAGGGTTATACGAGCAGTACTTC. Amino acid sequence: CASSGTGLYEQYF.

This chain uses TRBV19 with TRBJ2-2, with 10 positions matching TRBD1. V was clipped by 10 bases and J by 6 bases; unmatched bases: 14. Looked up from germline, CDR1 is LNHDA and CDR2 is SQIVND (reference sequence). The CDR3 runs 16 residues. Here the CDR3 DNA reads TGTGCCACAAAACCTCCGGGACAGGGGTCATCCGGGGAGCTGTTTTTT. Its protein is CATKPPGQGSSGELFF.

The rearrangement uses TRBV6-1 and TRBJ1-1; 7 positions agree with TRBD1. Germline lookup yields CDR1 MNHNS and CDR2 SASEGT. Trimming cost V 0 bases and J 5 bases; bases outside gene matches: 0. CDR3 size: 13 residues. The DNA for the CDR3 is TGTGCCAGCAGTGAAGCCAGGGGGACTGAAGCTTTCTTT. Residues: CASSEARGTEAFF.

The chain links TRBV28 to TRBJ1-3; 7 bases match TRBD1. V dropped 6 bases and J dropped 3; count of bases not matched to a gene: 8. Germline V gives CDR1 MDHEN, CDR2 SYDVKM. The CDR3 runs to 15 residues. The CDR3 sequence: CASSHRQGGGNTIYF. DNA of the CDR3: TGTGCCAGCAGCCACCGACAGGGTGGTGGAAACACCATATATTTT.

The V call is TRBV29-1, the J call TRBJ1-4, with D maybe TRBD1 (5 bases). V was cut by 5 bases and J by 5 bases, with 9 bases left in between. CDR3 length equals 12 residues. CDR1 is SQVTM and CDR2 is ANQGSEA in the germline V gene. The DNA for the CDR3 is TGCAGCGTTCAGGGAGGGAATGAAAAACTGTTTTTT. Translating gives CSVQGGNEKLFF.

V gene TRBV30 combines with J gene TRBJ2-3, with 13 bases identical to TRBD2. The CDR3 totals 17 residues. Losses at the gene ends were 1 base for V and 5 bases for J; bases not matched to a gene: 9. Germline CDR1 reads GTSNPN; CDR2 reads SVGIG (reference sequence). For the CDR3, the DNA is TGTGCCTGGAGTGGAGGAAGGGGACTAGCGGGAAGAGATACGCAGTATTTT. Translating gives CAWSGGRGLAGRDTQYF.

The chain couples TRBV27 to TRBJ2-1; possible D gene TRBD2, 6 bases. The germline V gene encodes CDR1 MNHEY and CDR2 SMNVEV (reference sequence). The CDR3 extends over 14 amino acids. V lost 6 bases and J 0 bases, leaving 9 bases between the germline ends. CDR3 DNA sequence: TGTGCCAGCAGGGGGGGAGTCTCCTACAATGAGCAGTTCTTC. Its translation is CASRGGVSYNEQFF.

The chain has TRBV4-1 and TRBJ1-5, with D possibly being TRBD1 (6 bases). This CDR3 is 17 amino acids long. V was shortened by 2 bases and J by 6 bases, with 20 bases between the two germline ends. Germline V gene sequence: CDR1 MGHRA, CDR2 YSYEKL. CDR3 protein: CASSQPTGKGVGQPQHF. The CDR3 nucleotides are TGCGCCAGCAGCCAACCAACAGGGAAAGGTGTGGGTCAGCCCCAGCATTTT.

In nucleotides, the CDR3 is TGTGCCATCAGTGAGACAGGGGCCGGAGAGACCCAGTACTTC. Its protein is CAISETGAGETQYF. The genes are TRBV10-3 and TRBJ2-5; 7 bases fit TRBD1. The V gene's germline CDR1 is ENHRY and CDR2 SYGVKD. The V segment lost 2 bases and the J segment 4 bases; nucleotides outside the gene matches: 4. There are 14 residues in the CDR3.

The CDR3, as DNA: TGCGCCAGCAGTGAGGCCAGGGGGAAAATCCATGAGCAGTTCTTC. It is translated as CASSEARGKIHEQFF. The rearrangement joins TRBV10-1 to TRBJ2-1; 7 nucleotides agree with TRBD1. Germline trimming cut 2 bases from V and 8 bases from J; bases unmatched to any gene: 9. CDR3 size: 15 residues. In germline, CDR1 is WNHNN, CDR2 SYGVQD (reference sequence).

This chain links TRBV28 with TRBJ1-2, with no clear D. Looked up from germline, CDR1 is MDHEN and CDR2 is SYDVKM. Deletions cut 4 bases from V and 4 bases from J, with 7 bases between. CDR3 length: 12 residues. The CDR3 protein is CASSSPVYGYTF. In DNA form, the CDR3 reads TGTGCCAGCAGTTCCCCGGTCTATGGCTACACCTTC.